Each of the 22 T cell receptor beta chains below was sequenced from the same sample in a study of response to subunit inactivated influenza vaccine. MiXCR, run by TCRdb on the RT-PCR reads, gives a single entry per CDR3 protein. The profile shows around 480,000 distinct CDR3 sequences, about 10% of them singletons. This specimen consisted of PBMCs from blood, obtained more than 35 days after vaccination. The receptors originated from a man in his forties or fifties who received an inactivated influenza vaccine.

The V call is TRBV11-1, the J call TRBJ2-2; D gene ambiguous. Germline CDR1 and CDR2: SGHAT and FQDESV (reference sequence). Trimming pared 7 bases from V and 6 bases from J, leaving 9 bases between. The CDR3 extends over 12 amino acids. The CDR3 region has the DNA TGTGCCAGCACCCCCCTACCCGGGGAGCTGTTTTTT. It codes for CASTPLPGELFF.

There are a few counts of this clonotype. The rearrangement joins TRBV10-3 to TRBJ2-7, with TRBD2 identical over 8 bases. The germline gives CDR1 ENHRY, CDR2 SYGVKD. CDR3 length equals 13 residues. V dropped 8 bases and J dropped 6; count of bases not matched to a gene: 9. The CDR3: CAIATGGVPEQYF. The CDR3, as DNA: TGTGCCATCGCCACCGGGGGGGTGCCCGAGCAGTACTTC.

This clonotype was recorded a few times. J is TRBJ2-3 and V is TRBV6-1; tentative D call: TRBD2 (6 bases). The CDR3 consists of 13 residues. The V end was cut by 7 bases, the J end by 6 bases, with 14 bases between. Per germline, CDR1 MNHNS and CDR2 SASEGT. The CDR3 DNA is TGTGCCAGCAAGGGCGGGATGAGGGATACGCAGTATTTT. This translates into CASKGGMRDTQYF.

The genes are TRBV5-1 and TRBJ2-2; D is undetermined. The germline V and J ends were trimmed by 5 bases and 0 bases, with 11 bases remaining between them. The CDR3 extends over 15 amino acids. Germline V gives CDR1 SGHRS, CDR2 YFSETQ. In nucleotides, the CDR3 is TGCGCCAGCAGAGCAGGCCCCACGAACACCGGGGAGCTGTTTTTT. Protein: CASRAGPTNTGELFF.

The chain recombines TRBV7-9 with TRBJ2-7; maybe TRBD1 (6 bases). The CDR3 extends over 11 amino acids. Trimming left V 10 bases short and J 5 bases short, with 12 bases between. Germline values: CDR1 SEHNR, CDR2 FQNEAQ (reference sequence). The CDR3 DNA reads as TGTGCCACCGCGGACAGTGACGAGCAGTACTTC. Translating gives CATADSDEQYF.

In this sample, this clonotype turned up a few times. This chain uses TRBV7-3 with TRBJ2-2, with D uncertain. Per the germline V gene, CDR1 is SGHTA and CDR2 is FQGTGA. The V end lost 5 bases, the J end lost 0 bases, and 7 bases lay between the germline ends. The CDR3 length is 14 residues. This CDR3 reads CASSHSSNTGELFF. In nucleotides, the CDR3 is TGTGCCAGCAGCCACTCCTCGAACACCGGGGAGCTGTTTTTT.

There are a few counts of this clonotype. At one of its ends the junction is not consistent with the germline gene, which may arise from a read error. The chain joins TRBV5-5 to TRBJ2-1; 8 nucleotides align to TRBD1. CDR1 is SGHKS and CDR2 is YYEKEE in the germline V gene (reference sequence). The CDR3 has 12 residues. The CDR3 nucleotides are TGTGCCAGCAGCCTTCCGGGACAGGCTCTTTCCTTC. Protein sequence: CASSLPGQALSF. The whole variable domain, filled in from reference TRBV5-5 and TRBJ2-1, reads DAGVTQSPTHLIKTRGQQVTLRCSPISGHKSVSWYQQVLGQGPQFIFQYYEKEERGRGNFPDRFSARQFPNYSSELNVNALLLGDSALYLCASSLPGQALSFGPGTRLTVL.

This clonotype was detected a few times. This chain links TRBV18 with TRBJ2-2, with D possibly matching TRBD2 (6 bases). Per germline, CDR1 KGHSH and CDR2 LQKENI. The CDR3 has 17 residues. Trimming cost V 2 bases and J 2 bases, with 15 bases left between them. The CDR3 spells CASSPGDRGTNTGELFF. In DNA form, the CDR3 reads TGTGCCAGCTCACCAGGGGATCGCGGGACCAACACCGGGGAGCTGTTTTTT.

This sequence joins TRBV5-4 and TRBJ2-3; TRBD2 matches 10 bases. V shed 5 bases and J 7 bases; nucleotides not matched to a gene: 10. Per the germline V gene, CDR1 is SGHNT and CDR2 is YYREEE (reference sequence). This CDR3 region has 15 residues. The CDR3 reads CASREAGGYYYTQYF. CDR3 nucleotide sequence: TGTGCCAGCAGAGAAGCGGGGGGGTACTACTATACGCAGTATTTT.

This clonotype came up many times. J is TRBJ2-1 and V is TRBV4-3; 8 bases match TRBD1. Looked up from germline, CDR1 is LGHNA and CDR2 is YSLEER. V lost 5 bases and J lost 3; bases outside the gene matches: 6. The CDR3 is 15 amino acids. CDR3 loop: CASSLDGTGYNEQFF. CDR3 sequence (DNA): TGCGCCAGCAGCTTGGACGGGACAGGCTACAATGAGCAGTTCTTC.

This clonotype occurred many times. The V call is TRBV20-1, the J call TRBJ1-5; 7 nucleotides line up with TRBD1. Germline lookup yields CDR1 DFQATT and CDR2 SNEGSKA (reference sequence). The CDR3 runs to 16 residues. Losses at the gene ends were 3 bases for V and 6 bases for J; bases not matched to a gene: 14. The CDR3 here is CSASRLERGLVQPQHF. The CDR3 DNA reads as TGCAGTGCTAGCCGTCTGGAGAGGGGGCTAGTTCAGCCCCAGCATTTT.

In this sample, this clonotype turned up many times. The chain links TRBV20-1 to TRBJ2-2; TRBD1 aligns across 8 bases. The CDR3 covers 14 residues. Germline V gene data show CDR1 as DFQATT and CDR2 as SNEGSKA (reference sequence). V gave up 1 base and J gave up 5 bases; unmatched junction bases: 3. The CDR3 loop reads CSARGDRGTGELFF. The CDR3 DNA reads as TGCAGTGCTAGAGGCGACAGGGGAACCGGGGAGCTGTTTTTT.

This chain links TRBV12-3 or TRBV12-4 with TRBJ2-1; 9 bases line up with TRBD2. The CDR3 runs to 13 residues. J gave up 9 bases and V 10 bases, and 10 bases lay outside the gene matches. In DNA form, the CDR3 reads TGTGCCACCGGACTAGCGAAGCCGGGTGAGCAGTTCTTC. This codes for CATGLAKPGEQFF.

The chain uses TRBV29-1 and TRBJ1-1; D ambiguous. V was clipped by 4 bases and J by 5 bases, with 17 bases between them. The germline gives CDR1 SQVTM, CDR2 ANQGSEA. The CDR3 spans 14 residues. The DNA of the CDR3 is TGCAGCGTTGTAAACCGGGCCGCGGGGACTGAAGCTTTCTTT. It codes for CSVVNRAAGTEAFF.

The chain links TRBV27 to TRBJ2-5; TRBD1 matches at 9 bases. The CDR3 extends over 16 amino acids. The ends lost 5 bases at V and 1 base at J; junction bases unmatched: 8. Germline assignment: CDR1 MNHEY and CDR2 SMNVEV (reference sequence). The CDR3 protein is CASSRYPDRGQETQYF. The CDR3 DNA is TGTGCCAGCAGTCGCTATCCGGACAGGGGCCAAGAGACCCAGTACTTC.

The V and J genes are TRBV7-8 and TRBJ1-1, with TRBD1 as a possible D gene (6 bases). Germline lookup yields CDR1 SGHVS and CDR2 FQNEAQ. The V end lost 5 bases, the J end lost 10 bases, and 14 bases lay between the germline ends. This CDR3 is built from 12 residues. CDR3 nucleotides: TGTGCCAGCAGCCAAACAGGGATGTCAGCTTTCTTT. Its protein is CASSQTGMSAFF.

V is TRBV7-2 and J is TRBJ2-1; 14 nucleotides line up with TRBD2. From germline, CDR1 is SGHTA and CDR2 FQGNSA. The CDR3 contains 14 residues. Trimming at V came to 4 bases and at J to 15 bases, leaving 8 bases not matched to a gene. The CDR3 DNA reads TGTGCCAGCAGCTCAGGACTAGCGGGAGGAGGACTGTTCTTC. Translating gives CASSSGLAGGGLFF. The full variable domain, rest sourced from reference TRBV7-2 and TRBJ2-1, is GAGVSQSPSNKVTEKGKDVELRCDPISGHTALYWYRQSLGQGLEFLIYFQGNSAPDKSGLPSDRFSAERTGGSVSTLTIQRTQQEDSAVYLCASSSGLAGGGLFFGPGTRLTVL.

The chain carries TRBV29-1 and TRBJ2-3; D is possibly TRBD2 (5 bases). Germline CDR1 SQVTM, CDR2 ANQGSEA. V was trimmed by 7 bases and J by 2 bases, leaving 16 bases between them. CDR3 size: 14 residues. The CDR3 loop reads CSAGPPGNTDTQYF. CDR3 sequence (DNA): TGCAGCGCTGGACCGCCCGGGAACACAGATACGCAGTATTTT.

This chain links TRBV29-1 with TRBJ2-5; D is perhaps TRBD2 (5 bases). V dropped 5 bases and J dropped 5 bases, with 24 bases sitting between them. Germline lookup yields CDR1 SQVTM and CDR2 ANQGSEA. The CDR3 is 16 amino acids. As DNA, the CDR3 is TGCAGCGTTTGGATGAGGGAAGGGTCACAACTGGAGACCCAGTACTTC. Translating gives CSVWMREGSQLETQYF.

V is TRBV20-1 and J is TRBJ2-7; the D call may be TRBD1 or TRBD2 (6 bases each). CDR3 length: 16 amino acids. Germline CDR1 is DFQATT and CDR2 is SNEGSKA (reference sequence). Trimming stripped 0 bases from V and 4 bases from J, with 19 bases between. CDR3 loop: CSARDQRGASVYEQYF. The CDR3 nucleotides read TGCAGTGCTAGAGATCAAAGGGGGGCTTCGGTTTACGAGCAGTACTTC.

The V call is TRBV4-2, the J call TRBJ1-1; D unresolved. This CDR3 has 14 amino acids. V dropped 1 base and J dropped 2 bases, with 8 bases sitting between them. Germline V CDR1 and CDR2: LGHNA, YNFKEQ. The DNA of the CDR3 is TGTGCCAGCAGCCAAGGTAGCGTCAACACTGAAGCTTTCTTT. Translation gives CASSQGSVNTEAFF.

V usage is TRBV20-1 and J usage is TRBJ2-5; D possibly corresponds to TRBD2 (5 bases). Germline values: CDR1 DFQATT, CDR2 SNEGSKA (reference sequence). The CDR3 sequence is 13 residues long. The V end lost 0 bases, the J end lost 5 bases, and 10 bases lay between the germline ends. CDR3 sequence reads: CSAREAGVETQYF. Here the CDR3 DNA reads TGCAGTGCTAGAGAGGCCGGGGTTGAGACCCAGTACTTC.